The rows below give T cell receptor beta chains drawn from one sample of a study of control samples from healthy donors and cancer patients. TCRdb's table, derived via immunoSEQ multiplex PCR, lists solely in-frame clones and lacks some. The data hold some 130,000 clones, with around 92% observed a single time. Input material: blood. These receptors were taken from a woman aged 50 to 60 in good health. Each CDR3 is given with its conserved first and last residue. D genes are given only for firm matches. Not every row has a clone size; where given, it reads once, few, many or a size class.

-	TRBV7-2	TRBJ1-2	TRBD1	TGTGCCAGCAGCCCCCCGGGACAGGGTAATGGCTACACCTTC	CASSPPGQGNGYTF
few	TRBV11-2	TRBJ1-3	TRBD1	TGTGCCAGCAGCTGGGGGAGGGGGCGCTCTGGAAACACCATATATTTT	CASSWGRGRSGNTIYF
once	TRBV4-1	TRBJ2-3	-	TGCGCCAGCAGCCAAGATGCGGTAGCAGATACGCAGTATTTT	CASSQDAVADTQYF
-	TRBV29-1	TRBJ1-1	TRBD1	TGCAGCGTCGGACAGGGGACATTGAACACTGAAGCTTTCTTT	CSVGQGTLNTEAFF
few	TRBV19	TRBJ1-6	-	TGTGCCAGTAGATCAGAGACAAATTCACCCCTCCACTTT	CASRSETNSPLHF
-	TRBV9	TRBJ2-7	-	TGTGCCAGCAGCGGTACTAGAGGGGCATACGAGCAGTACTTC	CASSGTRGAYEQYF
-	TRBV5-8	TRBJ1-5	-	TGTGCCAGCAGCTTCCGAAATCAGCCCCAGCATTTT	CASSFRNQPQHF
-	TRBV3-1/TRBV3-2	TRBJ1-1	-	TGTGCCAGCAGGGGGGACACTGAAGCTTTCTTT	CASRGDTEAFF
once	TRBV5-1	TRBJ1-5	TRBD1	TGCGCCAGCAGCTCCGGGACAGGAAGCAATCAGCCCCAGCATTTT	CASSSGTGSNQPQHF
-	TRBV19	TRBJ2-7	-	TGTGCCAGTAGTAGCGGCAAGTCTCACGAGCAGTACTTC	CASSSGKSHEQYF
-	TRBV6-1	TRBJ1-1	-	TGTGCCAGCAGTGAATCTCCCTTCACTGAAGCTTTCTTT	CASSESPFTEAFF
-	TRBV10-3	TRBJ1-2	-	TGTGCCATCAGTGATGGGGGGGCGCAACGAGGCTACACCTTC	CAISDGGAQRGYTF
-	TRBV7-9	TRBJ1-1	-	TGTGCCAGCAGCCCAGCAGGTGGGGCGAATGAAGCTTTCTTT	CASSPAGGANEAFF
many	TRBV3-1/TRBV3-2	TRBJ1-1	-	TGTGCCAGCAGCCCCGGACGTGAACCTGAAGCTTTCTTT	CASSPGREPEAFF
-	TRBV29-1	TRBJ2-1	-	TGCAGCGTTGTTGTCGGGGTCCGTGAGCAGTTCTTC	CSVVVGVREQFF
-	TRBV3-1/TRBV3-2	TRBJ2-1	-	TGTGCCAGCAGCCAGGGAGGTTCCTCCTACAATGAGCAGTTCTTC	CASSQGGSSYNEQFF
-	TRBV19	TRBJ1-4	TRBD1	TGTGCCAGTACCGGGCAGGACAGGAGTAAAGAAAAACTGTTTTTT	CASTGQDRSKEKLFF
-	TRBV5-5	TRBJ1-5	-	TGTGCCAGCAGCGCAGGGGTGGGCTTTCAGCCCCAGCATTTT	CASSAGVGFQPQHF
-	TRBV25-1	TRBJ2-5	-	TGTGCCAGCAGTGAACAGGGTAGTTGGGAGACCCAGTACTTC	CASSEQGSWETQYF
-	TRBV18	TRBJ1-1	-	TGTGCCAGCTCACCACCTAACGGAAACACTGAAGCTTTCTTT	CASSPPNGNTEAFF
-	TRBV5-5	TRBJ1-2	-	TGTGCCAGCAGCTTGGACTCAAGGACGGGCTATGGCTACACCTTC	CASSLDSRTGYGYTF
-	TRBV12-5	TRBJ2-5	-	TGTGCTAGTGGGGGCCTGTCGGAGACCCAGTACTTC	CASGGLSETQYF
-	TRBV13	TRBJ1-2	TRBD1	TGTGCCAGCAGCCACCGGGACAGGGGTAACTATGGCTACACCTTC	CASSHRDRGNYGYTF
once	TRBV5-1	TRBJ1-3	-	TGCGCCAGCAGCGACACAGGGTCTGGAAACACCATATATTTT	CASSDTGSGNTIYF
-	TRBV9	TRBJ1-4	TRBD1	TGTGCCAGCAGCGGGGGATTGGACAGGGAAAATGAAAAACTGTTTTTT	CASSGGLDRENEKLFF
-	TRBV27	TRBJ2-5	TRBD2	TGTGCCAGCAGCCCCAGGACTAGCGCAGAGACCCAGTACTTC	CASSPRTSAETQYF
-	TRBV6-2/TRBV6-3	TRBJ1-1	-	TGTGCCAGCAGTTACTCCCTCGCCGCCGGAACTGAAGCTTTCTTT	CASSYSLAAGTEAFF
-	TRBV3-1/TRBV3-2	TRBJ2-1	-	TGTGCCAGCAGCCAAGTAGTGGGAGTAAGGGGGTCCTACAATGAGCAGTTCTTC	CASSQVVGVRGSYNEQFF
-	TRBV6-2/TRBV6-3	TRBJ2-1	-	TGTGCCAGCAGCAACAGACTTCATAGCGGAAGTCTCTACAATGAGCAGTTCTTC	CASSNRLHSGSLYNEQFF